The 8 T cell receptor beta chains below come from one sample, sequenced in a study of T cell changes during pregnancy in multiple sclerosis. Data came from immunoSEQ multiplex PCR; TCRdb stores just in-frame clones and leaves some out. The sample includes 45,000 or so clones, 75% to 95% seen only once; the top ten take 7.5% to 9%. The sample here was CD8+ T cells from peripheral blood mononuclear cells, taken after pregnancy. These receptors were obtained from a female donor with multiple sclerosis, enrolled in a pregnancy study.

The gene calls are TRBV9 and TRBJ2-1, with 7 positions matching TRBD2. The CDR3 is made up of 14 amino acids. From germline, CDR1 is SGDLS and CDR2 YYNGEE. V gave up 4 bases and J gave up 8 bases; unmatched junction bases: 9. Here the CDR3 reads CASSTRGSTDEQFF. The CDR3 DNA sequence: TGTGCCAGCAGCACGCGGGGGTCCACGGATGAGCAGTTCTTC.

The chain uses TRBV5-6 and TRBJ1-1, with a weak D call TRBD1 (6 bases). This CDR3 contains 13 residues. The V and J ends lost 5 bases and 4 bases respectively, with 12 bases between them. The V gene's germline CDR1 is SGHDT and CDR2 YYEEEE. The CDR3 nucleotides read TGTGCCAGCAGACCCGAAGGGGGCACTGAAGCTTTCTTT. As protein: CASRPEGGTEAFF.

This chain connects TRBV27 to TRBJ2-3, with D possibly matching TRBD1 (5 bases). V was shortened by 10 bases and J by 0 bases, with 11 bases between the two germline ends. Looked up from germline, CDR1 is MNHEY and CDR2 is SMNVEV (reference sequence). The CDR3 extends over 13 amino acids. Written as DNA, the CDR3 is TGTGCCACTCAGGGTGCTAGCACAGATACGCAGTATTTT. It encodes CATQGASTDTQYF.

In nucleotides, the CDR3 is TGTGCCAGTAGTCCCCAGACAGGGGGCGTAGAGACCCAGTACTTC. Its translation: CASSPQTGGVETQYF. The J gene is TRBJ2-5, the V gene TRBV19; 10 bases map to TRBD1. CDR3 length: 15 amino acids. The V gene's germline CDR1 is LNHDA and CDR2 SQIVND (reference sequence). Trimming cost V 5 bases and J 4 bases; bases outside gene matches: 7.

V gene TRBV4-1 combines with J gene TRBJ2-1, with 7 nucleotides matching TRBD1. The CDR3 is 18 amino acids. The V segment lost 0 bases and the J segment 2 bases; nucleotides outside the gene matches: 10. Germline CDR1 MGHRA, CDR2 YSYEKL. The DNA of the CDR3 is TGCGCCAGCAGCCAAGAATTCCCAGGGGGAAGTCCCTACAATGAGCAGTTCTTC. Its protein is CASSQEFPGGSPYNEQFF.

V usage is TRBV4-3 and J usage is TRBJ2-7, with TRBD2 matching 10 bases. V dropped 2 bases and J dropped 5; count of bases not matched to a gene: 6. From germline, CDR1 is LGHNA and CDR2 YSLEER. The CDR3 has 15 amino acids. The DNA of the CDR3 is TGCGCCAGCAGCCAACGAGCGGGGGGGCCCAACGAGCAGTACTTC. Translating gives CASSQRAGGPNEQYF.

The chain employs TRBV6-5 and TRBJ1-4; D gene uncertain. Trimming pared 0 bases from V and 7 bases from J, leaving 12 bases between. The CDR3 runs 15 residues. From germline, CDR1 is MNHEY and CDR2 SVGAGI. The CDR3 nucleotides are TGTGCCAGCAGTTACTCAGCCGGGTTTAGTGAAAAACTGTTTTTT. Translation: CASSYSAGFSEKLFF.

The V and J genes are TRBV5-1 and TRBJ2-1; perhaps TRBD2 as D (6 bases). In germline, CDR1 is SGHRS, CDR2 YFSETQ. Trimming stripped 0 bases from V and 7 bases from J, with 14 bases between. The CDR3 is made up of 15 amino acids. CDR3 DNA sequence: TGCGCCAGCAGCTTGGGGAGGGTCGGGTGGAATGAGCAGTTCTTC. Translation: CASSLGRVGWNEQFF.